One sample yielded the 4 T cell receptor beta chains listed below, sequenced in a study of blood T cell repertoires in COVID-19. TCRdb's table, derived via immunoSEQ multiplex PCR, lists solely in-frame clones and lacks some. Counted here are around 250,000 clones, about four fifths occurring once; the ten biggest clones make up 4.5% to 7%. The sequenced sample consisted of peripheral blood. These receptors were collected from an elderly man with acute or convalescent COVID-19.

This sequence joins TRBV4-1 and TRBJ2-6; D is perhaps TRBD2 (5 bases). Deletions cut 1 base from V and 1 base from J, with 8 bases between. Germline CDR1 and CDR2: MGHRA and YSYEKL. The CDR3 sequence is 16 residues long. CDR3 sequence reads: CASSQARTSGANVLTF. The DNA for the CDR3 is TGCGCCAGCAGCCAAGCGAGGACTTCTGGGGCCAACGTCCTGACTTTC.

This rearrangement joins TRBV29-1 to TRBJ2-3; 7 nucleotides line up with TRBD2. The ends lost 3 bases at V and 1 base at J; junction bases unmatched: 4. Germline V lookup: CDR1 SQVTM, CDR2 ANQGSEA. This CDR3 contains 14 residues. The CDR3 protein is CSVDEAGGTDTQYF. As DNA, the CDR3 is TGCAGCGTTGATGAGGCGGGAGGCACAGATACGCAGTATTTT.

The chain uses TRBV9 and TRBJ1-4; D might be TRBD1 (5 bases). Germline loops: CDR1 SGDLS, CDR2 YYNGEE. The CDR3 is made up of 17 amino acids. V gave up 3 bases and J gave up 6 bases, with 21 bases separating them. CDR3 in amino acids: CASSAEVSGDADEKLFF. CDR3 bases: TGTGCCAGCAGCGCCGAAGTCTCGGGGGACGCGGATGAAAAACTGTTTTTT. The full variable domain, in which reference TRBV9 and TRBJ1-4 provide the parts outside the CDR3, is DSGVTQTPKHLITATGQRVTLRCSPRSGDLSVYWYQQSLDQGLQFLIQYYNGEERAKGNILERFSAQQFPDLHSELNLSSLELGDSALYFCASSAEVSGDADEKLFFGSGTQLSVL.

This clone is a singleton in its sample. The rearrangement joins TRBV19 to TRBJ1-2; the match to TRBD1 covers 10 bases. In germline, CDR1 is LNHDA, CDR2 SQIVND (reference sequence). Trimming removed 5 bases from V and 4 bases from J; junction bases left unmatched: 7. CDR3 length: 15 residues. CDR3 sequence reads: CASSPTGTGVYGYTF. The CDR3 DNA is TGTGCCAGTAGTCCTACCGGGACAGGGGTCTATGGCTACACCTTC.